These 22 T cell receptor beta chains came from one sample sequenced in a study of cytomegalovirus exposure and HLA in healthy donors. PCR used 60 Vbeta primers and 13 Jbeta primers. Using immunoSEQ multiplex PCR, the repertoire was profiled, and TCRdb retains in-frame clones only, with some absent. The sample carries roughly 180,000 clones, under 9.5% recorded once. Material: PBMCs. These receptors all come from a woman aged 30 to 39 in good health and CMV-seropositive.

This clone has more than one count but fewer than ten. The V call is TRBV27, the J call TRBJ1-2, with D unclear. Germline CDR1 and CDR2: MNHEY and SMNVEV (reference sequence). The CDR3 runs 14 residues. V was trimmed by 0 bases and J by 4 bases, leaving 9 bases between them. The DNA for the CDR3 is TGTGCCAGCAGTTTATCTCCCCGGGGCTATGGCTACACCTTC. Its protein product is CASSLSPRGYGYTF.

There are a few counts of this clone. CDR3 protein: CASSESRQGFGQPQHF. CDR3 nucleotides: TGCGCCAGCAGTGAGTCTCGTCAGGGGTTCGGTCAGCCCCAGCATTTT. The chain recombines TRBV10-2 with TRBJ1-5, with D possibly TRBD1 on 6 matching bases. From germline, CDR1 is WSHSY and CDR2 SAAADI. This CDR3 spans 16 amino acids. V shed 0 bases and J shed 6 bases, with 15 bases lying between them.

The CDR3: CASSQDGSGNQPQHF. CDR3 nucleotide sequence: TGTGCCAGCAGCCAAGATGGGTCAGGGAATCAGCCCCAGCATTTT. The chain employs TRBV4-2 and TRBJ1-5; possibly TRBD1 for D (5 bases). Germline V gene sequence: CDR1 LGHNA, CDR2 YNFKEQ. This CDR3 has 15 residues. Trimming took 0 bases from V and 4 from J, leaving 10 bases between them.

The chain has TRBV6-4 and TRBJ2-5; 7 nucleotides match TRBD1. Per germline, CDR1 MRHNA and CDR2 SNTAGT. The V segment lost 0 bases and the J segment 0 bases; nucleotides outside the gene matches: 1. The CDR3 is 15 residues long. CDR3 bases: TGTGCCAGCAGTGACTCGGGACAGAACCAAGAGACCCAGTACTTC. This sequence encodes CASSDSGQNQETQYF.

The CDR3 sequence is CASSFSTDTQYF. Here the CDR3 DNA reads TGTGCCAGCAGCTTTAGTACAGATACGCAGTATTTT. V gene TRBV11-2 combines with J gene TRBJ2-3; D call uncertain. From germline, CDR1 is SGHAT and CDR2 FQNNGV. The CDR3 totals 12 residues. Deletions cut 3 bases from V and 3 bases from J, with 4 bases between.

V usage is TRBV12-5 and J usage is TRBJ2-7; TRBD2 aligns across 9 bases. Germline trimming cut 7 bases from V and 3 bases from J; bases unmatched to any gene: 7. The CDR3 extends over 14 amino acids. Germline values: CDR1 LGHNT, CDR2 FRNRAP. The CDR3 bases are TGTGCTAGTGCCCAGGGTAGCGGGAGCTACGAGCAGTACTTC. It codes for CASAQGSGSYEQYF.

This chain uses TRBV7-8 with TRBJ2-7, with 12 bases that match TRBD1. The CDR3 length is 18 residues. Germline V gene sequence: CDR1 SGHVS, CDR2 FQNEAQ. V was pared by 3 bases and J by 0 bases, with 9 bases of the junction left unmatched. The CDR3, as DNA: TGTGCCAGCAGCTTCCCGGGACAGGGGGCGAAAAGCTCCTACGAGCAGTACTTC. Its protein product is CASSFPGQGAKSSYEQYF. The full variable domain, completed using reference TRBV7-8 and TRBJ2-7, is GAGVSQSPRYKVAKRGQDVALRCDPISGHVSLFWYQQALGQGPEFLTYFQNEAQLDKSGLPSDRFFAERPEGSVSTLKIQRTQQEDSAVYLCASSFPGQGAKSSYEQYFGPGTRLTVT.

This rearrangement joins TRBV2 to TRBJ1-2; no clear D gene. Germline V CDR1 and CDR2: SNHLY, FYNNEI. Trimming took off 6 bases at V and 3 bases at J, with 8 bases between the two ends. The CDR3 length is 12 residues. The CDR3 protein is CASSLFDYGYTF. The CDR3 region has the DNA TGTGCCAGCAGCCTCTTCGACTATGGCTACACCTTC.

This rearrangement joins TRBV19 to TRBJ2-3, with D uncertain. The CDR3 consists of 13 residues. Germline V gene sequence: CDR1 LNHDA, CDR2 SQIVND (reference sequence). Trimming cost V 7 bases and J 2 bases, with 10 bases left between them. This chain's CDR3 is CASKESATDTQYF. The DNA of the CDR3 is TGTGCCAGTAAGGAGTCCGCCACAGATACGCAGTATTTT.

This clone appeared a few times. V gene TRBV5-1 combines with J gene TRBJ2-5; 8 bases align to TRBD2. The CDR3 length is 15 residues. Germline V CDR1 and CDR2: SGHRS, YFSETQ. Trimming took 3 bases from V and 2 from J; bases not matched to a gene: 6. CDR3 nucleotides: TGCGCCAGCAGCTCCGTTACTAGCGGTCAAGAGACCCAGTACTTC. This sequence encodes CASSSVTSGQETQYF. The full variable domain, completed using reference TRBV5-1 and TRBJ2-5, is KAGVTQTPRYLIKTRGQQVTLSCSPISGHRSVSWYQQTPGQGLQFLFEYFSETQRNKGNFPGRFSGRQFSNSRSEMNVSTLELGDSALYLCASSSVTSGQETQYFGPGTRLLVL.

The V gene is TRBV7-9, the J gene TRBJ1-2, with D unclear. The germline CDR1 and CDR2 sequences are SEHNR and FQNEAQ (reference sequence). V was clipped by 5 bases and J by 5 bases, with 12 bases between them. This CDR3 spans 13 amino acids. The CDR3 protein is CASSGWTPYGYTF. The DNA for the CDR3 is TGTGCCAGCAGCGGTTGGACTCCGTATGGCTACACCTTC.

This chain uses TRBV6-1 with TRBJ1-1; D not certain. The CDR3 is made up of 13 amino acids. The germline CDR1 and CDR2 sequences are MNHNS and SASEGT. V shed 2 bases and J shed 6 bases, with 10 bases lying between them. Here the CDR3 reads CASSESGRSEAFF. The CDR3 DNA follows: TGTGCCAGCAGTGAATCGGGGAGGTCTGAAGCTTTCTTT.

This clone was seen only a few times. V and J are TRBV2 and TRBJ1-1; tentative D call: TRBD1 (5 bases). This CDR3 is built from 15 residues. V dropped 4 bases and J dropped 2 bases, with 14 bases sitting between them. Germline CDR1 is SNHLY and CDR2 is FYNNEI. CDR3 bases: TGTGCCAGCAGTGGTGGGTGGGGCGGAAACACTGAAGCTTTCTTT. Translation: CASSGGWGGNTEAFF.

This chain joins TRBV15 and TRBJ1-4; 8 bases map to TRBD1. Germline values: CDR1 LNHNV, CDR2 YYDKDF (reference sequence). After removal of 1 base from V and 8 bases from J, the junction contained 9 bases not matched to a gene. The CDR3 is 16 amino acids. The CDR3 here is CATSRALQGGGEKLFF. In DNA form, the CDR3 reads TGTGCCACCAGCAGAGCCCTACAGGGGGGGGGCGAAAAACTGTTTTTT.

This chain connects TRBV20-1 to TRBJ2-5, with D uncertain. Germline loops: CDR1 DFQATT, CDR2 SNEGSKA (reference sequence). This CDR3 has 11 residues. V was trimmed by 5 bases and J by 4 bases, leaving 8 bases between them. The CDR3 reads CSAGLVETQYF. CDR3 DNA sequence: TGCAGTGCTGGGCTGGTAGAGACCCAGTACTTC.

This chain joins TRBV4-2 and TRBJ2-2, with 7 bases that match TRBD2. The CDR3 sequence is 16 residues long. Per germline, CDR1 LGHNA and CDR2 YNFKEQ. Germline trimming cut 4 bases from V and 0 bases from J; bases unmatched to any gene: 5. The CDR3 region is CASSPRSGANTGELFF. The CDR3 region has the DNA TGTGCCAGCAGCCCGCGGAGCGGGGCGAACACCGGGGAGCTGTTTTTT.

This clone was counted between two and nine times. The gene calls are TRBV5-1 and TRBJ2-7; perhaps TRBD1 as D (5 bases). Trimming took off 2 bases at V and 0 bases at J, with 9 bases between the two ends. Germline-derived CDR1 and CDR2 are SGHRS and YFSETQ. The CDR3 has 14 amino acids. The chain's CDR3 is CASSLEGASYEQYF. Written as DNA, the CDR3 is TGCGCCAGCAGCTTAGAAGGGGCCTCCTACGAGCAGTACTTC.

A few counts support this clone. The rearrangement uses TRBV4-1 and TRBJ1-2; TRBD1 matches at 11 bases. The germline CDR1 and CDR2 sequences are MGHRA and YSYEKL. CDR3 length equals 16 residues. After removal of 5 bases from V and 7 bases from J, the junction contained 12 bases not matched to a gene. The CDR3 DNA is TGCGCCAGCAGCTGGGCAACGGACAGGGGGCACTCTGGCTACACCTTC. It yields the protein CASSWATDRGHSGYTF.

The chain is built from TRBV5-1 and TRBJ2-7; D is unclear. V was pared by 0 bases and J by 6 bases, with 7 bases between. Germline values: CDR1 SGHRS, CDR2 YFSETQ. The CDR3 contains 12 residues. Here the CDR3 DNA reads TGCGCCAGCAGCTTGGTTCGTTCCGAGCAGTACTTC. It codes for CASSLVRSEQYF.

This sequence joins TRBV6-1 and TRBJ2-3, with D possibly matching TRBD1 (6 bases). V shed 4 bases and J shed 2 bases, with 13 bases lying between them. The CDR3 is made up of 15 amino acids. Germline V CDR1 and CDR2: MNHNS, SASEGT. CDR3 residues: CASSGRGQLTDTQYF. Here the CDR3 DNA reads TGTGCCAGCAGTGGAAGAGGACAGCTCACAGATACGCAGTATTTT.

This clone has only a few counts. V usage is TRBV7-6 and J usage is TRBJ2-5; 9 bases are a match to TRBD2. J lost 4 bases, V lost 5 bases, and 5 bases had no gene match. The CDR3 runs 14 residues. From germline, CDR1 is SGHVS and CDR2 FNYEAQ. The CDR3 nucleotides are TGTGCCAGCAGCCCGCGGGAGGGAGGAGAGACCCAGTACTTC. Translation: CASSPREGGETQYF.

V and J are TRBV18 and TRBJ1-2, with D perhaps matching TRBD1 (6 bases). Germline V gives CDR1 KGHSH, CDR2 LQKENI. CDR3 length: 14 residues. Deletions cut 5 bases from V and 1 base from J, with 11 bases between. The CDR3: CASSTLDSNYGYTF. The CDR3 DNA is TGTGCCAGCTCAACGCTGGACAGTAACTATGGCTACACCTTC.